This T cell receptor beta chain was documented in a study of cytomegalovirus exposure and HLA in healthy donors. Study-level background: The platform used for the roughly 120 validation repertoires matched that of the 666 first-cohort repertoires, a later analysis reported. The study's findings and limits: Reports credit the classifier with highly specific, highly sensitive diagnosis of cytomegalovirus status. There were a few CMV-associated chains whose specificity for CMV antigens was confirmed in vitro. While the bulk of TCR sequences proved rare, some public TCRs turned up in many donors.

On this clone: No antigen is known for it.

Profiling relied on immunoSEQ multiplex PCR, and the TCRdb table lists in-frame clones only, not all of them. The sample carries around 180,000 clones, more than 75% recorded once. The clonotype was recovered from a man between 18 and 35 years old in good health and CMV-seropositive. Sequenced: PBMCs.

For the CDR3, the DNA is TGTGCCAGCAGCTCCGACAGGGGGCACCCCTACGAGCAGTACTTC. Translating gives CASSSDRGHPYEQYF. The chain carries TRBV7-6 and TRBJ2-7, with 10 bases lining up with TRBD1. V lost 4 bases, J lost 2 bases, and 5 bases stayed unmatched. This CDR3 contains 15 residues. Per germline, CDR1 SGHVS and CDR2 FNYEAQ.